Listed below are T cell receptor beta chains from one sample, sequenced in a study of CD8 T cells in ankylosing spondylitis. TCRdb re-called the 5' RACE reads through MiXCR, storing one row per CDR3 protein. The sample includes a few hundred thousand distinct CDR3 sequences, around 22% seen only once; the top ten take roughly 16%. The sample comprised blood, either unsorted or a sorted T cell fraction (not recorded which). Every receptor here comes from a male donor with ankylosing spondylitis. Both conserved end residues are part of each CDR3. The D gene is left open where the match is weak. A clone size is listed for some rows: how often the clone was seen (once, few, many), or a class if it is expanded.

TRBD1	16	TRBV10-3	NA	TRBJ2-3	TGTGCCATCAGTCCTGCGGGGACAGGGAGCACAGATACGCAGTATTTT	CAISPAGTGSTDTQYF
NA	15	TRBV21-1	few	TRBJ2-3	TGTGCCAGCAGGGATAGGGACTCGTTCACAGATACGCAGTATTTT	CASRDRDSFTDTQYF
NA	12	TRBV5-5	NA	TRBJ2-2	TGTGCCAGTAGACGGGACACCGGGGAGCTGTTTTTT	CASRRDTGELFF
NA	15	TRBV6-5	NA	TRBJ2-2	TGTGCCAGCAGTTTCTCGACAGGCAGGACCGGGGAGCTGTTTTTT	CASSFSTGRTGELFF
NA	15	TRBV15	NA	TRBJ2-1	TGTGCCACCAGCAAAAAGGACGGCAGCTACAATGAGCAGTTCTTC	CATSKKDGSYNEQFF
NA	15	TRBV7-2	NA	TRBJ2-1	TGTGCCAGCAGCTCGGCCTACCCCAGGGGAGATGAGCAGTTCTTC	CASSSAYPRGDEQFF
NA	14	TRBV9	NA	TRBJ2-7	TGTGCCAGCAGTAATCCCCCCGAGCTCGGGGAGCAGTACTTC	CASSNPPELGEQYF
TRBD2	15	TRBV7-3	NA	TRBJ2-3	TGTGCCAGCAGCACAAGACTAGCGGGACCAGATACGCAGTATTTT	CASSTRLAGPDTQYF
NA	15	TRBV3-1	few	TRBJ2-7	TGTGCCAGCAGCCAAGGGGCAGGCAATCAGAACGAGCAGTACTTC	CASSQGAGNQNEQYF
TRBD2	16	TRBV7-2	once	TRBJ2-5	TGTGCCAGCAGCTCCCCCTTAGCGGGAGGTCTCGAGACCCAGTACTTC	CASSSPLAGGLETQYF
TRBD1	14	TRBV5-1	NA	TRBJ1-2	TGCGCCAGCAGCTTGGGGGACAGGGGTCGTGGCTACACCTTC	CASSLGDRGRGYTF
NA	13	TRBV5-1	many	TRBJ2-2	TGCGCCAGCAGCTTGGCTCTGACCGGGGAGCTGTTTTTT	CASSLALTGELFF